The 21 T cell receptor beta chains below were found in one sample sequenced in a study of spatial heterogeneity in lung cancer. As for time point: sample taken at primary tumor resection. A single record per CDR3 protein comes from TCRdb applying MiXCR to the 5' RACE reads. The data hold about 92,000 distinct CDR3 sequences, with more than 10% observed a single time. Specimen: PBMCs, collected at surgery. Every receptor here comes from a male donor with early-stage non-small cell lung cancer.

This clonotype was seen a few times. The rearrangement links TRBV10-3 to TRBJ1-4; a weak D match, TRBD1 (5 bases). The CDR3 is 15 residues long. V lost 4 bases, J lost 0 bases, and 9 bases lay in between. Germline lookup yields CDR1 ENHRY and CDR2 SYGVKD. The CDR3 region is CAISAGQATNEKLFF. DNA for the CDR3: TGTGCCATCAGTGCAGGACAAGCAACTAATGAAAAACTGTTTTTT.

In its sample, this clonotype was seen many times. The rearrangement uses TRBV7-9 and TRBJ2-3, with 7 positions matching TRBD2. The CDR3 extends over 14 amino acids. Germline trimming cut 2 bases from V and 2 bases from J; bases unmatched to any gene: 1. From germline, CDR1 is SEHNR and CDR2 FQNEAQ (reference sequence). In DNA, the CDR3 is TGTGCCAGCAGCTTAAGCGGGGACACAGATACGCAGTATTTT. This sequence encodes CASSLSGDTDTQYF.

There are a few counts of this clonotype. The chain recombines TRBV12-3 or TRBV12-4 with TRBJ2-5; no firm D call. The CDR3 extends over 14 amino acids. The V and J ends lost 6 bases and 1 base respectively, with 12 bases between them. The CDR3 nucleotides read TGTGCCAGCAGCCGGGCAGCAACCCAAGAGACCCAGTACTTC. Translating it yields CASSRAATQETQYF.

The chain is built from TRBV7-8 and TRBJ2-5; the D gene could be TRBD1 or TRBD2 (5 bases each). Germline CDR1 SGHVS, CDR2 FQNEAQ. V was trimmed by 5 bases and J by 1 base, leaving 29 bases between them. This CDR3 spans 20 amino acids. CDR3 DNA sequence: TGTGCCAGCAGCCCTCCTGGTGGGATCTACCAACGGGGCCTCCAAGAGACCCAGTACTTC. This codes for CASSPPGGIYQRGLQETQYF. The entire variable domain, with the rest obtained from reference TRBV7-8 and TRBJ2-5, is as follows: GAGVSQSPRYKVAKRGQDVALRCDPISGHVSLFWYQQALGQGPEFLTYFQNEAQLDKSGLPSDRFFAERPEGSVSTLKIQRTQQEDSAVYLCASSPPGGIYQRGLQETQYFGPGTRLLVL.

This clonotype was seen a few times. This chain joins TRBV7-3 and TRBJ2-6, with TRBD1 identical over 8 bases. CDR3 length: 15 amino acids. In germline, CDR1 is SGHTA, CDR2 FQGTGA. Losses at the gene ends were 7 bases for V and 6 bases for J; bases not matched to a gene: 8. DNA for the CDR3: TGTGCCAGCACCCACCCGACAGGGGAGGCCAACGTCCTGACTTTC. It codes for CASTHPTGEANVLTF.

This clonotype was counted between two and nine times. The chain combines TRBV7-2 with TRBJ1-2, with D unresolved. Trimming took 5 bases from V and 7 from J, leaving 11 bases between them. In germline, CDR1 is SGHTA, CDR2 FQGNSA. This CDR3 has 12 residues. Here the CDR3 reads CASSIGGVGYTF. The CDR3 coding sequence is TGTGCCAGCAGCATAGGAGGAGTTGGCTACACCTTC. Full variable domain (missing parts from reference TRBV7-2 and TRBJ1-2): GAGVSQSPSNKVTEKGKDVELRCDPISGHTALYWYRQSLGQGLEFLIYFQGNSAPDKSGLPSDRFSAERTGGSVSTLTIQRTQQEDSAVYLCASSIGGVGYTFGSGTRLTVV.

The rearrangement uses TRBV3-1 and TRBJ1-2, with no clear D. The CDR3 is made up of 13 amino acids. Germline V gives CDR1 LGHDT, CDR2 YNNKEL (reference sequence). Deletions cut 3 bases from V and 1 base from J, with 6 bases between. The CDR3 DNA follows: TGTGCCAGCAGCCAGTACAGTAACTATGGCTACACCTTC. Protein sequence: CASSQYSNYGYTF.

This clonotype occurred many times. The chain is built from TRBV6-2 or TRBV6-3 and TRBJ2-7; no firm D call. CDR1 and CDR2 (germline): MNHEY, SVGEGT. Trimming took 6 bases from V and 4 from J, leaving 7 bases between them. This CDR3 is built from 11 residues. CDR3 protein: CASSRAYEQYF. DNA of the CDR3: TGTGCCAGCAGCCGTGCTTACGAGCAGTACTTC.

The V call is TRBV18, the J call TRBJ1-1; D perhaps matches TRBD1 (5 bases). CDR3 length: 16 residues. Per germline, CDR1 KGHSH and CDR2 LQKENI. Trimming left V 6 bases short and J 4 bases short, with 21 bases between. The CDR3 nucleotides read TGTGCCAGCTCGCCCTACCCCGGGGGGGGTGCCACTGAAGCTTTCTTT. It translates to CASSPYPGGGATEAFF. The full variable domain, in which reference TRBV18 and TRBJ1-1 provide the parts outside the CDR3, is NAGVMQNPRHLVRRRGQEARLRCSPMKGHSHVYWYRQLPEEGLKFMVYLQKENIIDESGMPKERFSAEFPKEGPSILRIQQVVRGDSAAYFCASSPYPGGGATEAFFGQGTRLTVV.

This clonotype came up a few times. The CDR3 DNA reads TGTGCCACCAGTGAGGACAACACAGATACGCAGTATTTT. It translates to CATSEDNTDTQYF. The gene calls are TRBV24-1 and TRBJ2-3; tentative D call: TRBD1 (5 bases). With 4 bases removed from V and 2 bases from J, the gap between germline ends came to 6 bases. This CDR3 is built from 13 residues. Germline values: CDR1 KGHDR, CDR2 SFDVKD.

The chain couples TRBV19 to TRBJ1-4; a possible D gene is TRBD1 (5 bases). Germline CDR1 is LNHDA and CDR2 is SQIVND (reference sequence). V was pared by 5 bases and J by 0 bases, with 13 bases between. There are 16 residues in the CDR3. CDR3 loop: CASSGTGTATNEKLFF. The CDR3 DNA reads as TGTGCCAGTAGTGGGACTGGAACTGCAACTAATGAAAAACTGTTTTTT.

This clonotype was detected only a few times. CDR3 DNA sequence: TGCGCCAGCAGCGGGGGACGACTACCGGGGGAGACCCAGTACTTC. Translating it yields CASSGGRLPGETQYF. This chain links TRBV5-1 with TRBJ2-5; D could derive from TRBD1 or TRBD2 (5 bases each). Trimming left V 4 bases short and J 5 bases short, with 18 bases between. The CDR3 covers 15 residues. Per germline, CDR1 SGHRS and CDR2 YFSETQ.

This sequence joins TRBV9 and TRBJ1-2; possible D gene TRBD1, 6 bases. There are 13 residues in the CDR3. The germline V gene has CDR1 SGDLS and CDR2 YYNGEE. The V end lost 4 bases, the J end lost 4 bases, and 11 bases lay between the germline ends. The CDR3 DNA is TGTGCCAGCAGCCCCACAGGGTTCTATGGCTACACCTTC. Translation gives CASSPTGFYGYTF.

This clonotype was observed at least ten times. The chain has TRBV9 and TRBJ2-7; 8 bases are a match to TRBD1. The J segment lost 0 bases and the V segment lost 4 bases, leaving 6 bases of the junction unmatched. CDR3 length: 15 amino acids. Germline CDR1 reads SGDLS; CDR2 reads YYNGEE. This CDR3 reads CASSPRGQGSYEQYF. As DNA, the CDR3 is TGTGCCAGCAGCCCTAGAGGACAGGGCTCCTACGAGCAGTACTTC.

The genes are TRBV6-2 or TRBV6-3 and TRBJ2-2; D is undetermined. CDR3 size: 12 residues. V lost 5 bases and J 7 bases, leaving 8 bases between the germline ends. Germline V lookup: CDR1 MNHEY, CDR2 SVGEGT. The CDR3 protein is CASSTNIGELFF. Here the CDR3 DNA reads TGTGCCAGCAGTACGAATATCGGGGAGCTGTTTTTT.

This clonotype was counted only a few times. The chain joins TRBV11-1 to TRBJ2-1; 11 bases are shared with TRBD2. V gave up 1 base and J gave up 6 bases; unmatched junction bases: 8. Germline CDR1 is SGHAT and CDR2 is FQDESV (reference sequence). The CDR3 sequence is 17 residues long. The CDR3 spells CASSLGTSGGVFNEQFF. For the CDR3, the DNA is TGTGCCAGCAGCTTAGGAACTAGCGGGGGAGTCTTCAATGAGCAGTTCTTC.

The chain is built from TRBV29-1 and TRBJ2-2, with a tentative D call TRBD2 (6 bases). The germline V and J ends were trimmed by 3 bases and 1 base, with 15 bases remaining between them. Germline CDR1 SQVTM, CDR2 ANQGSEA. The CDR3 contains 16 residues. The CDR3: CSVDAPGRRNTGELFF. For the CDR3, the DNA is TGCAGCGTTGATGCTCCAGGGAGGCGGAACACCGGGGAGCTGTTTTTT.

The gene calls are TRBV7-9 and TRBJ2-2; no definite D call. The ends were cut back, 5 bases at V and 5 bases at J, with 3 bases in the middle. The germline V gene encodes CDR1 SEHNR and CDR2 FQNEAQ (reference sequence). The CDR3 runs to 11 residues. The CDR3 DNA reads TGTGCCAGCAGCGAGACCGGGGAGCTGTTTTTT. Translating gives CASSETGELFF.

The chain employs TRBV11-2 and TRBJ2-1, with TRBD1 matching 10 bases. The CDR3 runs 13 residues. Germline V gene lookup returns CDR1 SGHAT and CDR2 FQNNGV. V lost 4 bases and J lost 9; bases outside the gene matches: 3. For the CDR3, the DNA is TGTGCCAGCAGCTCGGGACAGGGGATTGAGCAGTTCTTC. Protein: CASSSGQGIEQFF.

This clonotype appeared a few times. The V and J genes are TRBV24-1 and TRBJ1-5; unclear D gene. CDR3 size: 15 residues. The germline V gene has CDR1 KGHDR and CDR2 SFDVKD. V was shortened by 4 bases and J by 2 bases, with 11 bases between the two germline ends. DNA for the CDR3: TGTGCCACCAGTGAGGGAGGGAGGGGCAATCAGCCCCAGCATTTT. It encodes CATSEGGRGNQPQHF.

Ten or more counts support this clonotype. V is TRBV14 and J is TRBJ2-1, with TRBD2 identical over 9 bases. Germline loops: CDR1 SGHDN, CDR2 FVKESK. This CDR3 has 20 residues. V lost 1 base, J lost 0 bases, and 13 bases stayed unmatched. The CDR3 region is CASSQGLPGLASFSYNEQFF. Written as DNA, the CDR3 is TGTGCCAGCAGCCAAGGCCTCCCGGGACTAGCTTCGTTCTCCTACAATGAGCAGTTCTTC. The whole variable domain, filled in from reference TRBV14 and TRBJ2-1, reads EAGVTQFPSHSVIEKGQTVTLRCDPISGHDNLYWYRRVMGKEIKFLLHFVKESKQDESGMPNNRFLAERTGGTYSTLKVQPAELEDSGVYFCASSQGLPGLASFSYNEQFFGPGTRLTVL.